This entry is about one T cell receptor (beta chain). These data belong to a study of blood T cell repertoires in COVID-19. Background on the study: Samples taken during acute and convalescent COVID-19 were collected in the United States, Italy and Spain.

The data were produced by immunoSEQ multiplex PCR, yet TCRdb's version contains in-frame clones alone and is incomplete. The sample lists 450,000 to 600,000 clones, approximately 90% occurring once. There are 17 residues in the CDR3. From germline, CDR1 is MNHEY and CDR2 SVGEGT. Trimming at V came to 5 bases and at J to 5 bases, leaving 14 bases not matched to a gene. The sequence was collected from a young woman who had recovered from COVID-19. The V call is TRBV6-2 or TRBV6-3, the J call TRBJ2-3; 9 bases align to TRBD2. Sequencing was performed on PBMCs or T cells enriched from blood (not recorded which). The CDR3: CASSVIRRGGLGDTQYF. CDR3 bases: TGTGCCAGCAGTGTTATTCGGCGGGGGGGCCTGGGAGATACGCAGTATTTT.